Below are 29 T cell receptor beta chains sequenced from a single sample in a study of T cells in Graves' hyperthyroidism and ophthalmopathy. RNA transcripts were the template for amplifying TCR beta CDR3 regions. HTBI primers drove first-round RT-PCR of the TCR CDR3. In TCRdb, the multiplex PCR reads were re-called with MiXCR into one record per CDR3 protein. The sample yields hundreds of thousands of distinct CDR3 sequences, about a sixth seen once. Sample: blood. These receptors were obtained from a woman aged 30 to 39 with Graves' hyperthyroidism.

This clonotype was found many times. The chain is built from TRBV10-3 and TRBJ2-7; the D is unclear. V was clipped by 10 bases and J by 2 bases, with 12 bases between them. Germline assignment: CDR1 ENHRY and CDR2 SYGVKD. The CDR3 totals 12 residues. The CDR3 sequence is CATGSGTYEQYF. CDR3 sequence (DNA): TGTGCCACCGGCTCGGGCACCTACGAGCAGTACTTC.

The table lists this clonotype with many counts. This sequence joins TRBV2 and TRBJ2-3; the match to TRBD2 covers 7 bases. This CDR3 is built from 14 residues. Trimming removed 7 bases from V and 5 bases from J; junction bases left unmatched: 9. CDR1 and CDR2 (germline): SNHLY, FYNNEI. DNA of the CDR3: TGTGCCAGCAAAATGGCGGGAGTGGTAGATACGCAGTATTTT. Protein sequence: CASKMAGVVDTQYF.

This rearrangement joins TRBV4-1 to TRBJ2-5; 7 nucleotides match TRBD1. J lost 3 bases, V lost 0 bases, and 4 bases had no gene match. CDR3 size: 15 residues. Looked up from germline, CDR1 is MGHRA and CDR2 is YSYEKL. The CDR3 spells CASSQDRTGEETQYF. In DNA, the CDR3 is TGCGCCAGCAGCCAAGATCGGACAGGAGAAGAGACCCAGTACTTC.

The chain recombines TRBV19 with TRBJ1-4; no clear D. This CDR3 is built from 13 residues. V dropped 4 bases and J dropped 4 bases, with 7 bases sitting between them. The germline gives CDR1 LNHDA, CDR2 SQIVND (reference sequence). The CDR3, as DNA: TGTGCCAGTAGTAGGAACTTTAATGAAAAACTGTTTTTT. It translates to CASSRNFNEKLFF.

This clonotype was found a few times. The V and J genes are TRBV12-3 or TRBV12-4 and TRBJ1-4; D is unresolved. The V end lost 5 bases, the J end lost 8 bases, and 15 bases lay between the germline ends. This CDR3 contains 14 residues. The CDR3 region is CASSQSVSPEKLFF. CDR3 DNA sequence: TGTGCCAGCAGTCAAAGTGTGTCCCCGGAAAAACTGTTTTTT.

J is TRBJ1-4 and V is TRBV5-1; D uncertain. This CDR3 is 15 amino acids long. The germline gives CDR1 SGHRS, CDR2 YFSETQ. The V gene lost 4 bases and the J gene lost 6 bases, with 16 bases spanning the gap. The CDR3 sequence: CASSPGPSEDEKLFF. The CDR3 DNA is TGCGCCAGCAGCCCGGGTCCTTCAGAGGATGAAAAACTGTTTTTT.

This clonotype was found a few times. The chain links TRBV25-1 to TRBJ2-2, with 7 bases fitting TRBD1. CDR1 is MGHDK, CDR2 SYGVNS, per germline. V gave up 10 bases and J gave up 8 bases; unmatched junction bases: 16. CDR3 length: 15 amino acids. Written as DNA, the CDR3 is TGTGCCATCTATACCGGGACAGTTGGCACGGGGGAGCTGTTTTTT. This gives the protein CAIYTGTVGTGELFF.

This clonotype was seen repeatedly, ten times or more. In DNA form, the CDR3 reads TGTGCCAGCAGGCCGACCGGGCCCGGGGATGGCTACACCTTC. Its translation is CASRPTGPGDGYTF. This chain connects TRBV2 to TRBJ1-2; D uncertain. The germline CDR1 and CDR2 sequences are SNHLY and FYNNEI. Trimming took 6 bases from V and 6 from J, leaving 17 bases between them. This CDR3 has 14 residues.

The rearrangement links TRBV18 to TRBJ1-6, with D hard to call. Trimming took off 3 bases at V and 5 bases at J, with 8 bases between the two ends. CDR3 length: 14 residues. The V gene's germline CDR1 is KGHSH and CDR2 LQKENI. In nucleotides, the CDR3 is TGTGCCAGCTCACCGTCGATGAATAATTCACCCCTCCACTTT. It is translated as CASSPSMNNSPLHF.

This clonotype has ten or more counts. J is TRBJ2-5 and V is TRBV28; D may be TRBD1 or TRBD2 (5 bases each). The germline gives CDR1 MDHEN, CDR2 SYDVKM. Trimming left V 1 base short and J 5 bases short, with 11 bases between. The CDR3 has 14 amino acids. CDR3 coding DNA: TGTGCCAGCAGTTTATTGGGGGAGTCGGAGACCCAGTACTTC. Translating it yields CASSLLGESETQYF.

This clonotype was recorded at least ten times. The chain couples TRBV6-1 to TRBJ2-7, with a tentative D call TRBD1 (7 bases). Germline V gene lookup returns CDR1 MNHNS and CDR2 SASEGT. The CDR3 is 16 amino acids. V was shortened by 3 bases and J by 7 bases, with 22 bases between the two germline ends. The CDR3 DNA follows: TGTGCCAGCAGTGAGCGGGGACAGAGACCCCTCGGAGAGCAGTACTTC. Translation: CASSERGQRPLGEQYF.

There are many counts of this clonotype. The chain joins TRBV6-1 to TRBJ1-5; a weak D match, TRBD1 (6 bases). The germline V gene has CDR1 MNHNS and CDR2 SASEGT. The CDR3 length is 15 residues. V was cut by 5 bases and J by 7 bases, with 18 bases left in between. The CDR3 region is CASSNTGTSVQPQHF. DNA of the CDR3: TGTGCCAGCAGTAATACAGGGACTTCTGTACAGCCCCAGCATTTT.

The table lists this clonotype with many counts. This sequence joins TRBV12-3 or TRBV12-4 and TRBJ1-2, with D possibly being TRBD1 (5 bases). This CDR3 region has 13 residues. Trimming took off 1 base at V and 4 bases at J, with 7 bases between the two ends. CDR3 bases: TGTGCCAGCAGTTTAGGAGGGGCCTATGGCTACACCTTC. The encoded protein is CASSLGGAYGYTF.

A note on this clonotype: One end of the junction fails to match germline, which may point to a read error. This rearrangement joins TRBV7-9 to TRBJ2-1; D might be TRBD2 (6 bases). The CDR3 sequence is 19 residues long. Per germline, CDR1 SEHNR and CDR2 FQNEAQ (reference sequence). The CDR3 loop reads CASSPHFSGTQSSHNEQFF. The CDR3 DNA is TGTGCCAGCAGCCCCCACTTCTCTGGGACTCAAAGCTCCCACAATGAGCAGTTCTTC.

V is TRBV12-5 and J is TRBJ2-1, with TRBD2 as a possible D gene (5 bases). Trimming left V 8 bases short and J 5 bases short, with 16 bases between. Germline V CDR1 and CDR2: LGHNT, FRNRAP. This CDR3 is 14 amino acids long. CDR3: CASFSSNLNNEQFF. The CDR3 nucleotides read TGTGCTAGTTTTTCTAGCAATCTCAACAATGAGCAGTTCTTC.

The genes are TRBV19 and TRBJ2-5, with 8 bases aligning to TRBD1. The germline V gene encodes CDR1 LNHDA and CDR2 SQIVND (reference sequence). Trimming at V came to 5 bases and at J to 2 bases, leaving 7 bases not matched to a gene. This CDR3 contains 15 residues. The CDR3 DNA is TGTGCCAGTAGTCCCGGACAGGGAAAGCAAGAGACCCAGTACTTC. This codes for CASSPGQGKQETQYF.

Details on this clonotype: One base away lies a much larger clone, so this may be a sequencing read error. The chain employs TRBV28 and TRBJ2-7, with 12 nucleotides matching TRBD2. This CDR3 comprises 15 residues. The germline gives CDR1 MDHEN, CDR2 SYDVKM. The chain's CDR3 is CASSRPGLAGYEQCF. In DNA, the CDR3 is TGTGCCAGCAGCCGCCCGGGACTAGCGGGCTACGAGCAGTGCTTC. Drawing the rest from reference TRBV28 and TRBJ2-7, the complete variable domain is DVKVTQSSRYLVKRTGEKVFLECVQDMDHENMFWYRQDPGLGLRLIYFSYDVKMKEKGDIPEGYSVSREKKERFSLILESASTNQTSMYLCASSRPGLAGYEQCFGPGTRLTVT.

A few counts support this clonotype. The V call is TRBV20-1, the J call TRBJ2-3; TRBD2 matches 10 bases. This CDR3 comprises 15 residues. After removal of 6 bases from V and 2 bases from J, the junction contained 8 bases not matched to a gene. CDR1 and CDR2 from the germline V gene are DFQATT and SNEGSKA (reference sequence). CDR3 in DNA: TGCAGTGCCCAACTAGCGGGATCATTCACAGATACGCAGTATTTT. This sequence encodes CSAQLAGSFTDTQYF.

The chain has TRBV27 and TRBJ2-2; D perhaps matches TRBD2 (6 bases). Germline CDR1 and CDR2: MNHEY and SMNVEV (reference sequence). The V end lost 6 bases, the J end lost 2 bases, and 7 bases lay between the germline ends. The CDR3 spans 13 residues. The CDR3 sequence: CASSGGNTGELFF. DNA for the CDR3: TGTGCCAGCAGCGGGGGAAACACCGGGGAGCTGTTTTTT.

This clonotype was seen a few times. The V gene is TRBV2, the J gene TRBJ2-7; tentative D call: TRBD1 (6 bases). Deletions cut 4 bases from V and 2 bases from J, with 15 bases between. The CDR3 is 15 residues long. Per germline, CDR1 SNHLY and CDR2 FYNNEI. The CDR3 region is CASSVGAPPAYEQYF. CDR3 sequence (DNA): TGTGCCAGCAGTGTGGGGGCTCCTCCCGCCTACGAGCAGTACTTC.

The table lists this clonotype with a few counts. The CDR3 here is CASSSNGPYFSTDTQYF. The CDR3, as DNA: TGTGCCAGCAGCTCGAATGGGCCGTACTTTAGCACAGATACGCAGTATTTT. The J gene is TRBJ2-3, the V gene TRBV7-3; D call uncertain. V was shortened by 4 bases and J by 0 bases, with 17 bases between the two germline ends. The CDR3 extends over 17 amino acids. In germline, CDR1 is SGHTA, CDR2 FQGTGA.

This clonotype appeared many times. The rearrangement links TRBV6-2 or TRBV6-3 to TRBJ1-1; 9 bases are shared with TRBD1. V was pared by 6 bases and J by 6 bases, with 5 bases of the junction left unmatched. Germline CDR1 is MNHEY and CDR2 is SVGEGT. The CDR3 is 13 amino acids. The CDR3 coding sequence is TGTGCCAGCAGGCCCGGGACAGGGCCTGAAGCTTTCTTT. It is translated as CASRPGTGPEAFF.

This clonotype was counted between two and nine times. A single base separates this from a much larger clone, so it may be a read error. CDR3: CSVADQGASSYNEQSF. DNA of the CDR3: TGCAGCGTTGCCGACCAGGGAGCCAGCTCCTACAATGAGCAGTCCTTC. The chain has TRBV29-1 and TRBJ2-1, with D perhaps TRBD1 or TRBD2 (5 bases each). The CDR3 consists of 16 residues. CDR1 is SQVTM, CDR2 ANQGSEA, per germline.

This clonotype came up many times. J is TRBJ2-3 and V is TRBV11-2, with D perhaps matching TRBD2 (5 bases). The germline CDR1 and CDR2 sequences are SGHAT and FQNNGV. This CDR3 comprises 15 residues. Trimming took 6 bases from V and 6 from J, leaving 19 bases between them. The CDR3 DNA follows: TGTGCCAGCAGTCCTCCCCGGGGAGAGCTTGATACGCAGTATTTT. As protein: CASSPPRGELDTQYF. The variable domain in full, with the rest retrieved from reference TRBV11-2 and TRBJ2-3, is EAGVAQSPRYKIIEKRQSVAFWCNPISGHATLYWYQQILGQGPKLLIQFQNNGVVDDSQLPKDRFSAERLKGVDSTLKIQPAKLEDSAVYLCASSPPRGELDTQYFGPGTRLTVL.

The chain recombines TRBV15 with TRBJ1-5, with no clear D. The CDR3 consists of 15 residues. Germline CDR1 and CDR2: LNHNV and YYDKDF (reference sequence). V lost 4 bases, J lost 0 bases, and 10 bases lay in between. The CDR3 reads CATSIGAYSNQPQHF. Here the CDR3 DNA reads TGTGCCACCAGCATAGGAGCGTATAGCAATCAGCCCCAGCATTTT.

The V and J genes are TRBV10-3 and TRBJ2-7; D gene uncertain. Germline V gene lookup returns CDR1 ENHRY and CDR2 SYGVKD. CDR3 length equals 11 residues. Trimming removed 4 bases from V and 5 bases from J, with 6 bases in between. The CDR3 protein is CAISAYDEQYF. CDR3 DNA sequence: TGTGCCATCAGTGCCTACGACGAGCAGTACTTC.

The V call is TRBV6-2 or TRBV6-3, the J call TRBJ2-7, with D perhaps TRBD1 or TRBD2 (5 bases each). Germline assignment: CDR1 MNHEY and CDR2 SVGEGT. This CDR3 is 12 amino acids long. Trimming stripped 3 bases from V and 7 bases from J, with 10 bases between. Here the CDR3 reads CASSYGTLEQYF. CDR3 nucleotides: TGTGCCAGCAGTTATGGGACCCTGGAGCAGTACTTC.

The rearrangement joins TRBV20-1 to TRBJ2-1; unclear D gene. Germline CDR1 is DFQATT and CDR2 is SNEGSKA (reference sequence). The CDR3 totals 12 residues. The CDR3 reads CSPPSYANEQFF. DNA of the CDR3: TGCAGCCCCCCTTCCTATGCGAACGAGCAGTTCTTC.

The V call is TRBV2, the J call TRBJ1-5; 9 bases are shared with TRBD1. This CDR3 comprises 14 residues. Germline V gene sequence: CDR1 SNHLY, CDR2 FYNNEI. The V segment lost 5 bases and the J segment 7 bases; nucleotides outside the gene matches: 6. The CDR3 DNA is TGTGCCAGCAGTAAACAGGGGGCGAGGCAGCCCCAGCATTTT. Its translation: CASSKQGARQPQHF.